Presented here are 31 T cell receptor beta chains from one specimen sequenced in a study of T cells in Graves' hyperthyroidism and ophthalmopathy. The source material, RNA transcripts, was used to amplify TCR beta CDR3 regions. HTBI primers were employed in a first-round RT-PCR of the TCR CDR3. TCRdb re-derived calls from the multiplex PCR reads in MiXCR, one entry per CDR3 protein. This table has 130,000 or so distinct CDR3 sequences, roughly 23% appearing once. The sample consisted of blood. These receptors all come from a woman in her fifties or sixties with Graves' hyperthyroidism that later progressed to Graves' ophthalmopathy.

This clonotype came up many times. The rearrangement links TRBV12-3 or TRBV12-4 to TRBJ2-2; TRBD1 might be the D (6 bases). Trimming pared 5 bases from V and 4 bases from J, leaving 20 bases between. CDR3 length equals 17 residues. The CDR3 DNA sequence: TGTGCCAGCAGTCGTAGAACAGGGATGCGTGGCACCGGGGAGCTGTTTTTT. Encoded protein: CASSRRTGMRGTGELFF.

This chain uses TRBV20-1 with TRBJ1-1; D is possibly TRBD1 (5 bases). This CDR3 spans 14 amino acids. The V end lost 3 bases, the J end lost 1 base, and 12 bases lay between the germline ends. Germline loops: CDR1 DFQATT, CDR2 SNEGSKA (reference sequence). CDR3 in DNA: TGCAGTGCTAGTTTCGAGGGACGGAACACTGAAGCTTTCTTT. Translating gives CSASFEGRNTEAFF.

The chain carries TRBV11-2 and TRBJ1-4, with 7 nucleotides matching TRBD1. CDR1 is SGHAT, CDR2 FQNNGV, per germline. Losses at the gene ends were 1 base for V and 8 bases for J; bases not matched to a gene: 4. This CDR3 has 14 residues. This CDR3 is CASSLGQGHEKLFF. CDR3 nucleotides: TGTGCCAGCAGCTTAGGACAGGGCCACGAAAAACTGTTTTTT.

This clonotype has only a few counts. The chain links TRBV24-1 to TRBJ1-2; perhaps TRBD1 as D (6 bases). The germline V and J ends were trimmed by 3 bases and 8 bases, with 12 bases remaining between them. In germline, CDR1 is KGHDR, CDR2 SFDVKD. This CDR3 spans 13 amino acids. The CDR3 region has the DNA TGTGCCACCAGTGATCCGGACAGTAGGGGCTACACCTTC. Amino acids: CATSDPDSRGYTF.

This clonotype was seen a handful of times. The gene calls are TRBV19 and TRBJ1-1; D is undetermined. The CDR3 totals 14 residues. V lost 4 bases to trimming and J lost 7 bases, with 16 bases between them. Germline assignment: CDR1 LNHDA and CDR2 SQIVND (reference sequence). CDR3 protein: CASSKGRRPDEAFF. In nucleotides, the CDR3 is TGTGCCAGTAGTAAGGGCCGTCGCCCAGATGAAGCTTTCTTT.

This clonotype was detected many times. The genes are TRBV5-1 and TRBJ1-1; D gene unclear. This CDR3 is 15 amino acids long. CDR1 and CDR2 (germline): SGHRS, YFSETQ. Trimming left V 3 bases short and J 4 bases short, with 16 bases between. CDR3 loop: CASSSGPRMATEAFF. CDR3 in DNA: TGCGCCAGCAGCTCCGGACCGAGGATGGCCACTGAAGCTTTCTTT.

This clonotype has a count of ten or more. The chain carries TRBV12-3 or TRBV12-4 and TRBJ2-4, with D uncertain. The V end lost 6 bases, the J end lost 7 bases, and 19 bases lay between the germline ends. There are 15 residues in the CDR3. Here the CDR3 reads CASRQDPAPYNIQYF. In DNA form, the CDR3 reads TGTGCCAGCAGACAAGACCCGGCCCCCTACAACATTCAGTACTTC.

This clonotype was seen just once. Here the CDR3 reads CASSYTGTGTEAFF. The CDR3 nucleotides are TGTGCCAGCAGTTACACCGGGACAGGGACTGAAGCTTTCTTT. The chain uses TRBV6-2 or TRBV6-3 and TRBJ1-1; TRBD1 matches 9 bases. Trimming removed 2 bases from V and 5 bases from J; junction bases left unmatched: 3. CDR1 is MNHEY, CDR2 SVGEGT, per germline. The CDR3 runs 14 residues.

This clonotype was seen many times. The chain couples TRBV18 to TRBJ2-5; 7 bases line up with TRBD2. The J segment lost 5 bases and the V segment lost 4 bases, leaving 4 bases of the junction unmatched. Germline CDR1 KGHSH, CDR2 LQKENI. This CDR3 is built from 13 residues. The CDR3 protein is CASSQKGGETQYF. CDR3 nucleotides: TGTGCCAGCTCACAAAAGGGAGGGGAGACCCAGTACTTC.

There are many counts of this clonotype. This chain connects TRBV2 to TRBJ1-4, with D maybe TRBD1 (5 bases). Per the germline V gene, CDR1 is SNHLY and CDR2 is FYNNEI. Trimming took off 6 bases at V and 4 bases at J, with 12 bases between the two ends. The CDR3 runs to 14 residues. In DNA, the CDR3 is TGTGCCAGCAGAATGACAGACAATAATGAAAAACTGTTTTTT. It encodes CASRMTDNNEKLFF.

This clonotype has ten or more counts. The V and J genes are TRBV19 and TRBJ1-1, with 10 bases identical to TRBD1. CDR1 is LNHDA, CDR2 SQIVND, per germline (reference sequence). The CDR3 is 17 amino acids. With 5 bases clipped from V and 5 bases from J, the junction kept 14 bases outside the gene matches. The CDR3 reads CASSPPRRTGGTTEAFF. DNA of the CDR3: TGTGCCAGTAGTCCACCAAGGAGGACAGGGGGAACGACTGAAGCTTTCTTT.

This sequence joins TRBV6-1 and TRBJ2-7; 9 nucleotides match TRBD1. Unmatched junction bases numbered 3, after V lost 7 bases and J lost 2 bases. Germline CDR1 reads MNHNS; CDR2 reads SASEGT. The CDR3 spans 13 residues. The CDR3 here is CASTGTGPYEQYF. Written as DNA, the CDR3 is TGTGCCAGCACCGGGACAGGGCCCTACGAGCAGTACTTC.

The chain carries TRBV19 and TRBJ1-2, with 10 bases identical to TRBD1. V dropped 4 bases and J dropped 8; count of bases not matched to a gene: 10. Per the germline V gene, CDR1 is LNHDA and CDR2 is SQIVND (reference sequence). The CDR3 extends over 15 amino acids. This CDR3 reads CASSTTKTGGAGYTF. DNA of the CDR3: TGTGCCAGTAGTACTACGAAGACAGGGGGCGCCGGCTACACCTTC.

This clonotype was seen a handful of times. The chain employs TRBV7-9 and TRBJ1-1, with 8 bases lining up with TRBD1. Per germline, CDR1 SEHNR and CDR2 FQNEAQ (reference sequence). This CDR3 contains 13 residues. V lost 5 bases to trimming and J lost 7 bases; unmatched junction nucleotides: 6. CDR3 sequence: CASSPDRASEAFF. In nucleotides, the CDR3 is TGTGCCAGCAGCCCGGACAGGGCTAGTGAAGCTTTCTTT.

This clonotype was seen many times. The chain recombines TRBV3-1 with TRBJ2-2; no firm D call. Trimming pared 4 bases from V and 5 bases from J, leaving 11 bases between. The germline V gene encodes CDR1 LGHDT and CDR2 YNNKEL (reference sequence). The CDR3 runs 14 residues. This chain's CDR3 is CASSRVVLTGELFF. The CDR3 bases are TGTGCCAGCAGCCGAGTGGTCCTGACCGGGGAGCTGTTTTTT. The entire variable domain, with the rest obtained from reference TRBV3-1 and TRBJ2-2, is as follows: DTAVSQTPKYLVTQMGNDKSIKCEQNLGHDTMYWYKQDSKKFLKIMFSYNNKELIINETVPNRFSPKSPDKAHLNLHINSLELGDSAVYFCASSRVVLTGELFFGEGSRLTVL.

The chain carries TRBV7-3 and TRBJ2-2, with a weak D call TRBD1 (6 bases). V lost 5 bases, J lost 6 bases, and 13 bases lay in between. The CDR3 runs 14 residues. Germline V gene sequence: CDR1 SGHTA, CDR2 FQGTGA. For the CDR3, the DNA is TGTGCCAGCAGCCAGAACAGGGTATCCGGGGAGCTGTTTTTT. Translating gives CASSQNRVSGELFF.

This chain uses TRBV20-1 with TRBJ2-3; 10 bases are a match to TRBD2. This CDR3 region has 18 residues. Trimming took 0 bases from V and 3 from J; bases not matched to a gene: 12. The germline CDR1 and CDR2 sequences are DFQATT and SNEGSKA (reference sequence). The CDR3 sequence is CSARDWRKRGGVTDTQYF. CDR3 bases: TGCAGTGCTAGAGATTGGAGAAAGCGGGGGGGCGTGACAGATACGCAGTATTTT.

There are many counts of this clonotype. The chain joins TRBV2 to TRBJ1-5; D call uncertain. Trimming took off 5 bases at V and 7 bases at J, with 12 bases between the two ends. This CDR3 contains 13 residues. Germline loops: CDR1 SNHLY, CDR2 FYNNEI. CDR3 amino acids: CASSLRTGQPQHF. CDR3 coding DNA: TGTGCCAGCAGTCTGCGGACGGGGCAGCCCCAGCATTTT.

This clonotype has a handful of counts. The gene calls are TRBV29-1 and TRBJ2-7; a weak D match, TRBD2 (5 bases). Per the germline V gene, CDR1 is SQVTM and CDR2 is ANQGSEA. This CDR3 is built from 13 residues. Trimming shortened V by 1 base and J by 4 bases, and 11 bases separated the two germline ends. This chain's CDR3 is CSVEGGSVYEQYF. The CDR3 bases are TGCAGCGTTGAAGGAGGGAGCGTTTACGAGCAGTACTTC.

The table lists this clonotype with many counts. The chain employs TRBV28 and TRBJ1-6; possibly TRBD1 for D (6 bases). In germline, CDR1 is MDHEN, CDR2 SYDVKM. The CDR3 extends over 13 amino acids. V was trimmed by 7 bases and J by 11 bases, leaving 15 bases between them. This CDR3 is CASKGGGYPPLHF. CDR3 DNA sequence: TGTGCCAGCAAAGGAGGGGGGTACCCACCCCTCCACTTT.

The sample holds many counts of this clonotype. The CDR3 region is CASSQGAENSPLHF. The CDR3 DNA is TGTGCCAGCAGCCAAGGGGCGGAGAATTCACCCCTCCACTTT. The chain has TRBV3-1 and TRBJ1-6, with D hard to call. CDR1 is LGHDT, CDR2 YNNKEL, per germline (reference sequence). The CDR3 sequence is 14 residues long. Trimming removed 1 base at V and 7 bases at J, with 8 bases between. Looking up the rest from reference TRBV3-1 and TRBJ1-6 gives the full variable domain: DTAVSQTPKYLVTQMGNDKSIKCEQNLGHDTMYWYKQDSKKFLKIMFSYNNKELIINETVPNRFSPKSPDKAHLNLHINSLELGDSAVYFCASSQGAENSPLHFGNGTRLTVT.

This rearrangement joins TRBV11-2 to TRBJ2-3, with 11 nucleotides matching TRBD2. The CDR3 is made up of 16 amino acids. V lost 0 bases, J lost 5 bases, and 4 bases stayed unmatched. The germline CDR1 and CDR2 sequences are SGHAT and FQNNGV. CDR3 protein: CASSLDHSGRGDTQYF. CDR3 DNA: TGTGCCAGCAGCTTAGATCATAGCGGGAGGGGAGATACGCAGTATTTT.

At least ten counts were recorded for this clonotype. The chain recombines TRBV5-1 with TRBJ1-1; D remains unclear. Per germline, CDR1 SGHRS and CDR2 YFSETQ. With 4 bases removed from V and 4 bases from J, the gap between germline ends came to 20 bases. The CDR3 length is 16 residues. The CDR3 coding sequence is TGCGCCAGCAGCGTAGAAATGACACCCCCGAGCACTGAAGCTTTCTTT. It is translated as CASSVEMTPPSTEAFF.

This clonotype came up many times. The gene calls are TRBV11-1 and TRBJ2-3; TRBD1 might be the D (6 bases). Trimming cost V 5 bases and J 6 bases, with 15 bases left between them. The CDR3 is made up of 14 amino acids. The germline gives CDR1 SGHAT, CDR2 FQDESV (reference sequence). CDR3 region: CASSPPVTGDTQYF. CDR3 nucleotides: TGTGCCAGCAGCCCACCCGTCACAGGGGATACGCAGTATTTT.

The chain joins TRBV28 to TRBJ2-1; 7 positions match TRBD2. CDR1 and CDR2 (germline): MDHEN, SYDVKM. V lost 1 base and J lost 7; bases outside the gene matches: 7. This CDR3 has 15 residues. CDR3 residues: CASSLLRGGPNEQFF. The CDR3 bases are TGTGCCAGCAGTTTATTGAGGGGAGGGCCTAATGAGCAGTTCTTC.

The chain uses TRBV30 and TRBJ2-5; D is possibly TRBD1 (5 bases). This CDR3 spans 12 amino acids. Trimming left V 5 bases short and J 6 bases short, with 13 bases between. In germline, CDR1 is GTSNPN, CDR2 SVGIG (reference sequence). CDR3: CAWQGGEKTQYF. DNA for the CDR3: TGTGCCTGGCAGGGCGGCGAGAAGACCCAGTACTTC. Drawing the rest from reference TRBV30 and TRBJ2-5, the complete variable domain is SQTIHQWPATLVQPVGSPLSLECTVEGTSNPNLYWYRQAAGRGLQLLFYSVGIGQISSEVPQNLSASRPQDRQFILSSKKLLLSDSGFYLCAWQGGEKTQYFGPGTRLLVL.

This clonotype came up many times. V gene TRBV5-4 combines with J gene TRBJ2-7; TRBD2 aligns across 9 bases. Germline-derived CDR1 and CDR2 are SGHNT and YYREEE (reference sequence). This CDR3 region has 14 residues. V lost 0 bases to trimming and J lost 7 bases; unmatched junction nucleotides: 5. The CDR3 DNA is TGTGCCAGCAGCTTGGGAGGCGGGAGGGAAGAGCAGTACTTC. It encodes CASSLGGGREEQYF.

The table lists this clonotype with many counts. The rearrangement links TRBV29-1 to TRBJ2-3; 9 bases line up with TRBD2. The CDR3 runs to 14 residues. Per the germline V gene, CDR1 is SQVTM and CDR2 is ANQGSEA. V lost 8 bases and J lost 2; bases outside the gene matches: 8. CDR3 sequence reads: CSFRRTSVTDTQYF. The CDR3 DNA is TGCAGCTTCCGTCGGACTAGCGTCACAGATACGCAGTATTTT.

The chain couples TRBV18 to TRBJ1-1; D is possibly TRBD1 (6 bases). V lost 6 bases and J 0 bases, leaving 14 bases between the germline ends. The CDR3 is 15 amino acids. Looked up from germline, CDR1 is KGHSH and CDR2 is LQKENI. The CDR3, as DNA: TGTGCCAGCTCCCGTGCTGGACAGATGAACACTGAAGCTTTCTTT. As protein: CASSRAGQMNTEAFF. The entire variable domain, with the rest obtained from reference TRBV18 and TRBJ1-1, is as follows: NAGVMQNPRHLVRRRGQEARLRCSPMKGHSHVYWYRQLPEEGLKFMVYLQKENIIDESGMPKERFSAEFPKEGPSILRIQQVVRGDSAAYFCASSRAGQMNTEAFFGQGTRLTVV.

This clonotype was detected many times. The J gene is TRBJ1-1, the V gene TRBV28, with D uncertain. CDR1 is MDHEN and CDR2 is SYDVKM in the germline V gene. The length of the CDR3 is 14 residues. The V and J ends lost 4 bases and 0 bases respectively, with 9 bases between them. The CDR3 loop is CASSSYGLNTEAFF. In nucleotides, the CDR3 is TGTGCCAGCAGTTCCTATGGGTTGAACACTGAAGCTTTCTTT. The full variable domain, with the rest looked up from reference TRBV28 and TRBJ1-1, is DVKVTQSSRYLVKRTGEKVFLECVQDMDHENMFWYRQDPGLGLRLIYFSYDVKMKEKGDIPEGYSVSREKKERFSLILESASTNQTSMYLCASSSYGLNTEAFFGQGTRLTVV.

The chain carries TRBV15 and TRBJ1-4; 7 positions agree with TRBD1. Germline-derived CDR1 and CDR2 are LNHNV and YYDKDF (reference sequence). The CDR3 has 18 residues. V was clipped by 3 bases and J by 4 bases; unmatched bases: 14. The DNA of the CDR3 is TGTGCCACCAGCAGGCCTAGGGACAGCGAGTACCATAATGAAAAACTGTTTTTT. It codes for CATSRPRDSEYHNEKLFF.